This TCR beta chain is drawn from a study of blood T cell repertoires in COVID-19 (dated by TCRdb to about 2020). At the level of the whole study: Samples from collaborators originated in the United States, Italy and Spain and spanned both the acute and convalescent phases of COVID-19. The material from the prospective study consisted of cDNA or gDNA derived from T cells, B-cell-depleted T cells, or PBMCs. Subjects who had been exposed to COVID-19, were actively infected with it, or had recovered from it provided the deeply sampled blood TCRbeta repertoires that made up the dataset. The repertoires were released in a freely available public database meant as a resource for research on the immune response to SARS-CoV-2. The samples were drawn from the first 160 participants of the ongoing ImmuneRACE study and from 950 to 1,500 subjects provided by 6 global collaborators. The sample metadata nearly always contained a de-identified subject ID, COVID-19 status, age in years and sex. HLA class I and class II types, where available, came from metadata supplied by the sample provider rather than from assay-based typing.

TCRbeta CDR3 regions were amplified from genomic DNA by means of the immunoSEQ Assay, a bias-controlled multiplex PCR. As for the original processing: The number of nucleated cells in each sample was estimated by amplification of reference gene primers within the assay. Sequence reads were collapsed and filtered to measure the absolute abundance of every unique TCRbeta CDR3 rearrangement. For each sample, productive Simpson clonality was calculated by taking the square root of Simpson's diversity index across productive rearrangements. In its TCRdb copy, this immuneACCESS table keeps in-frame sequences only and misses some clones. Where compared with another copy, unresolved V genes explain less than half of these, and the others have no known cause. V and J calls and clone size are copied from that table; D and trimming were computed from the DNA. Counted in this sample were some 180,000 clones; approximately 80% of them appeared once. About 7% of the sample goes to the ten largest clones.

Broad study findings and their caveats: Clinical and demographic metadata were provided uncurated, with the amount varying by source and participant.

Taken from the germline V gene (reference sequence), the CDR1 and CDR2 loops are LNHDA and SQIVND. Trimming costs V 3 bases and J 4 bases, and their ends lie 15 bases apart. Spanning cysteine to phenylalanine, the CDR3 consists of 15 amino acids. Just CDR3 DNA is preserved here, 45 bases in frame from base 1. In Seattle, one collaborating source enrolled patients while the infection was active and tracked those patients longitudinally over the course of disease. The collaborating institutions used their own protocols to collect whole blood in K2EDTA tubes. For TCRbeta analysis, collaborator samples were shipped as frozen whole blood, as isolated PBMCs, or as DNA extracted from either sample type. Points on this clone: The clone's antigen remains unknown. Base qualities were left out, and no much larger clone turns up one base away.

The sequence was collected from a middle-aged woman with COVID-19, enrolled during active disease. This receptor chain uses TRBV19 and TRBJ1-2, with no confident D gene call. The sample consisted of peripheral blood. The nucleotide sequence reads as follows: TGTGCCAGTAGTATTGGCGGCCCAGCATCCTATGGCTACACCTTC. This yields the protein CASSIGGPASYGYTF.